Shown below are 22 T cell receptor beta chains from a single sample sequenced in a study of chemoradiotherapy in HPV16-positive cancers. Clones were read by immunoSEQ multiplex PCR, and TCRdb kept only the in-frame ones, dropping some. Found here are 7,500 to 10,000 clones, around three quarters of them singletons; the top ten hold more than 6%. The material was obtained from a patient who underwent chemoradiotherapy. The receptors were sampled from a human donor with HPV-associated anogenital cancer.

There are a few counts of this clone. The chain combines TRBV6-4 with TRBJ1-5; D gene ambiguous. This CDR3 is 13 amino acids long. Germline CDR1 MRHNA, CDR2 SNTAGT. V shed 3 bases and J shed 4 bases, with 7 bases lying between them. The CDR3 is CASSEEENQPQHF. CDR3 coding DNA: TGTGCCAGCAGTGAGGAGGAAAATCAGCCCCAGCATTTT.

CDR3 residues: CASSGGPSNQPQHF. The CDR3 nucleotides are TGTGCCAGCAGTGGCGGGCCCAGCAATCAGCCCCAGCATTTT. The chain is built from TRBV6-5 and TRBJ1-5, with D uncertain. The V and J ends lost 5 bases and 1 base respectively, with 9 bases between them. Germline V gives CDR1 MNHEY, CDR2 SVGAGI. The CDR3 length is 14 residues.

The chain carries TRBV7-6 and TRBJ2-2; D possibly corresponds to TRBD1 (5 bases). Trimming took off 4 bases at V and 3 bases at J, with 9 bases between the two ends. Looked up from germline, CDR1 is SGHVS and CDR2 is FNYEAQ. The CDR3 has 14 amino acids. CDR3 sequence: CASSSDSYTGELFF. DNA for the CDR3: TGTGCCAGCAGCTCAGACAGCTACACCGGGGAGCTGTTTTTT.

V and J are TRBV18 and TRBJ1-1; 9 bases map to TRBD1. CDR3 length: 15 amino acids. CDR1 KGHSH and CDR2 LQKENI come from the germline V gene. The V segment lost 3 bases and the J segment 1 base; nucleotides outside the gene matches: 3. CDR3 DNA: TGTGCCAGCTCACCCCAGACAGGGGGGAACACTGAAGCTTTCTTT. Translating gives CASSPQTGGNTEAFF.

In its sample, this clone was seen a few times. This chain connects TRBV15 to TRBJ1-1, with TRBD1 identical over 8 bases. Germline V CDR1 and CDR2: LNHNV, YYDKDF (reference sequence). The V and J ends lost 1 base and 8 bases, in that order; junction bases with no gene match: 9. This CDR3 comprises 15 residues. The CDR3 bases are TGTGCCACCAGCAGAGCGGGACAGGTGACCGTCGAAGCTTTCTTT. It specifies CATSRAGQVTVEAFF.

The V call is TRBV5-4, the J call TRBJ1-1; 9 bases agree with TRBD1. This CDR3 contains 15 residues. Germline CDR1 reads SGHNT; CDR2 reads YYREEE (reference sequence). The V gene end was trimmed by 3 bases and the J gene end by 4 bases; junction bases not matched to a gene: 7. CDR3 sequence: CASSSRTGESTEAFF. The CDR3 DNA reads as TGTGCCAGCAGCTCGAGGACAGGGGAAAGCACTGAAGCTTTCTTT.

The rearrangement joins TRBV19 to TRBJ1-5; TRBD1 agrees at 7 bases. The CDR3 runs 15 residues. The V segment lost 3 bases and the J segment 1 base; nucleotides outside the gene matches: 3. Germline V gene data show CDR1 as LNHDA and CDR2 as SQIVND (reference sequence). CDR3 coding DNA: TGTGCCAGTAGTATTTCAGGGGGGAGCAATCAGCCCCAGCATTTT. Its translation is CASSISGGSNQPQHF.

The chain recombines TRBV19 with TRBJ2-1; either TRBD1 or TRBD2 may fit D (6 bases each). V was cut by 6 bases and J by 0 bases, with 15 bases left in between. This CDR3 has 16 amino acids. The germline V gene encodes CDR1 LNHDA and CDR2 SQIVND (reference sequence). CDR3 in DNA: TGTGCCAGTAGACCAAGGGGGGACCACTCCTACAATGAGCAGTTCTTC. Translating gives CASRPRGDHSYNEQFF. Variable domain in full (rest from reference TRBV19 and TRBJ2-1): DGGITQSPKYLFRKEGQNVTLSCEQNLNHDAMYWYRQDPGQGLRLIYYSQIVNDFQKGDIAEGYSVSREKKESFPLTVTSAQKNPTAFYLCASRPRGDHSYNEQFFGPGTRLTVL.

This clone has only a few counts. J is TRBJ1-1 and V is TRBV14; D call uncertain. The germline V gene encodes CDR1 SGHDN and CDR2 FVKESK. V was trimmed by 5 bases and J by 8 bases, leaving 9 bases between them. CDR3 length: 11 residues. Here the CDR3 reads CASSGEIEAFF. The CDR3 coding sequence is TGTGCCAGCAGCGGAGAAATCGAAGCTTTCTTT.

This clone was detected only a few times. This sequence joins TRBV6-1 and TRBJ1-5; D uncertain. With 1 base removed from V and 1 base from J, the gap between germline ends came to 11 bases. CDR1 is MNHNS, CDR2 SASEGT, per germline. The CDR3 runs to 16 residues. The CDR3 DNA sequence: TGTGCCAGCAGTGAAGAATTGTCGAGGAGCAATCAGCCCCAGCATTTT. This sequence encodes CASSEELSRSNQPQHF.

This clone was seen more than once but under ten times. V usage is TRBV25-1 and J usage is TRBJ1-1; no firm D call. Germline CDR1 and CDR2: MGHDK and SYGVNS. CDR3 length: 11 residues. V dropped 2 bases and J dropped 10 bases, with 8 bases sitting between them. CDR3 nucleotides: TGTGCCAGCAGTGAAGCCGGAGGAGCTTTCTTT. Translated: CASSEAGGAFF.

This clone was detected only a few times. This chain links TRBV5-1 with TRBJ2-5; 7 nucleotides line up with TRBD1. This CDR3 comprises 18 residues. Germline CDR1 and CDR2: SGHRS and YFSETQ. V was pared by 4 bases and J by 3 bases, with 18 bases of the junction left unmatched. CDR3 protein: CASSDHPDRVGQEETQYF. The CDR3 nucleotides are TGCGCCAGCAGCGACCATCCCGACAGGGTTGGGCAGGAAGAGACCCAGTACTTC.

In this sample, this clone turned up once. The chain couples TRBV6-6 to TRBJ2-2; D unresolved. The CDR3 spans 13 residues. V lost 0 bases to trimming and J lost 5 bases, with 4 bases between them. Germline V CDR1 and CDR2: MNHNY, SVGAGI (reference sequence). CDR3 residues: CASSYSMTGELFF. The CDR3 DNA reads TGTGCCAGCAGTTACTCAATGACCGGGGAGCTGTTTTTT.

The CDR3 spells CASSPLGGLSYEQYF. The CDR3 bases are TGCGCCAGCAGCCCCTTGGGGGGACTCTCCTACGAGCAGTACTTC. The gene calls are TRBV5-1 and TRBJ2-7, with a possible D match to TRBD2 (6 bases). V was clipped by 4 bases and J by 0 bases, with 14 bases between them. The CDR3 is 15 amino acids. The germline gives CDR1 SGHRS, CDR2 YFSETQ. The variable domain in full, completed from reference TRBV5-1 and TRBJ2-7, reads KAGVTQTPRYLIKTRGQQVTLSCSPISGHRSVSWYQQTPGQGLQFLFEYFSETQRNKGNFPGRFSGRQFSNSRSEMNVSTLELGDSALYLCASSPLGGLSYEQYFGPGTRLTVT.

The J gene is TRBJ1-5, the V gene TRBV19; TRBD1 is a possible D gene (5 bases). Trimming removed 5 bases from V and 3 bases from J, with 8 bases in between. The CDR3 extends over 13 amino acids. Per the germline V gene, CDR1 is LNHDA and CDR2 is SQIVND (reference sequence). This CDR3 reads CASSDSFNQPQHF. DNA of the CDR3: TGTGCCAGTAGTGACAGCTTCAATCAGCCCCAGCATTTT. The full variable domain, with the rest looked up from reference TRBV19 and TRBJ1-5, is DGGITQSPKYLFRKEGQNVTLSCEQNLNHDAMYWYRQDPGQGLRLIYYSQIVNDFQKGDIAEGYSVSREKKESFPLTVTSAQKNPTAFYLCASSDSFNQPQHFGDGTRLSIL.

This clone occurred once. The J gene is TRBJ2-7, the V gene TRBV29-1, with a tentative D call TRBD1 (6 bases). Trimming removed 3 bases at V and 0 bases at J, with 24 bases between. Germline CDR1 SQVTM, CDR2 ANQGSEA. The CDR3 is 18 amino acids. The CDR3 bases are TGCAGCGTTGATATTCGAGGGGGTAGGACACCCCTCTCCTACGAGCAGTACTTC. The encoded protein is CSVDIRGGRTPLSYEQYF.

This sequence joins TRBV5-1 and TRBJ2-7, with D possibly being TRBD2 (6 bases). Germline V lookup: CDR1 SGHRS, CDR2 YFSETQ. The CDR3 totals 13 residues. Trimming took 1 base from V and 7 from J, leaving 12 bases between them. CDR3 nucleotide sequence: TGCGCCAGCAGCTTGACCCCCGGGGGAGAGCAGTACTTC. Its protein is CASSLTPGGEQYF.

The chain carries TRBV19 and TRBJ1-1; TRBD1 might be the D (5 bases). The ends were cut back, 3 bases at V and 0 bases at J, with 11 bases in the middle. This CDR3 contains 15 residues. Germline lookup yields CDR1 LNHDA and CDR2 SQIVND (reference sequence). The CDR3 nucleotides are TGTGCCAGTAGTATGGGGGTGGGGTTGAACACTGAAGCTTTCTTT. As protein: CASSMGVGLNTEAFF.

This clone has just one count. V usage is TRBV6-1 and J usage is TRBJ1-5; tentative D call: TRBD1 (5 bases). The length of the CDR3 is 15 residues. Between the trimmed V and J ends, which lost 0 bases and 4 bases, there was a span of 10 bases. Germline V gene sequence: CDR1 MNHNS, CDR2 SASEGT. The CDR3: CASSEAGGDNQPQHF. CDR3 nucleotide sequence: TGTGCCAGCAGTGAAGCGGGAGGGGATAATCAGCCCCAGCATTTT.

The CDR3 DNA is TGTGCCAGCAGTGTGTTTGGGGACACTGAAGCTTTCTTT. Amino acids: CASSVFGDTEAFF. V and J are TRBV2 and TRBJ1-1; D is ambiguous. This CDR3 comprises 13 residues. The ends were cut back, 4 bases at V and 3 bases at J, with 9 bases in the middle. The germline V gene encodes CDR1 SNHLY and CDR2 FYNNEI.

V gene TRBV7-9 combines with J gene TRBJ1-2, with TRBD1 as a possible D gene (6 bases). The V gene's germline CDR1 is SEHNR and CDR2 FQNEAQ (reference sequence). The germline V and J ends were trimmed by 6 bases and 3 bases, with 20 bases remaining between them. The CDR3 is 16 residues long. The CDR3 DNA follows: TGTGCCAGCAGATCAGAGGGGGGGCGCAAGGACTATGGCTACACCTTC. Translation gives CASRSEGGRKDYGYTF.

This clone turned up a few times. This chain connects TRBV11-3 to TRBJ1-1, with TRBD1 as a possible D gene (6 bases). The CDR3 has 14 amino acids. Trimming removed 4 bases from V and 4 bases from J, with 13 bases in between. The germline CDR1 and CDR2 sequences are SGHNT and YENEEA. The CDR3 DNA reads TGTGCCAGCAGCTCCCTTGGACAGAGCACTGAAGCTTTCTTT. It is translated as CASSSLGQSTEAFF.